This TCR beta chain was obtained from a study of monozygotic twins with inflammatory bowel disease. Study-level findings and limits: Separate T cell subtypes could not be resolved from one another. With inverse Simpson as the measure, TCRbeta diversity was lower in IBD patients than in healthy co-twins.

For every donor, one blood sample of about 2.5 ml was drawn. Investigators extracted total RNA from whole blood and did not sort T cells. With the 5' RACE reads reprocessed, TCRdb shows one record per CDR3 protein and no DNA. The listing records under 200,000 distinct CDR3 sequences. CDR1 MDHEN and CDR2 SYDVKM come from the germline V gene. This CDR3 spans 14 amino acids. Remarks on this clonotype: Its cognate antigen is unknown.

Material for sequencing was blood. The receptor's source is a human donor with ulcerative colitis or Crohn's disease, or a healthy co-twin of an affected twin (not recorded which). The chain is built from TRBV28 and TRBJ1-5; TCRdb gives TRBD1 as the D gene, but with no DNA this cannot be confirmed. The CDR3 sequence: CASRSNRVGQPQHF.